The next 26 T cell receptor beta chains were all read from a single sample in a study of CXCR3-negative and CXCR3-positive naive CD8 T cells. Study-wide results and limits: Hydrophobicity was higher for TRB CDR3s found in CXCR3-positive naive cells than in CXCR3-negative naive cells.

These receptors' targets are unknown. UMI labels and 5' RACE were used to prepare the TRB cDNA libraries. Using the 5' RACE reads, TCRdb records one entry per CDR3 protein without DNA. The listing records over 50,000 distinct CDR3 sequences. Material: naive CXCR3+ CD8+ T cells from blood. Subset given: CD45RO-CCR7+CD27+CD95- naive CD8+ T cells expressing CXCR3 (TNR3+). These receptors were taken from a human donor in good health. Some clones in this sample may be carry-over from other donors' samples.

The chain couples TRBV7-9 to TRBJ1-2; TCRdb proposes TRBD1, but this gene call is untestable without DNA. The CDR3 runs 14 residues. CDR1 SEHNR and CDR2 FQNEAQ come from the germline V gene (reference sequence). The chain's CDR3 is CASSLRGSNYGYTF.

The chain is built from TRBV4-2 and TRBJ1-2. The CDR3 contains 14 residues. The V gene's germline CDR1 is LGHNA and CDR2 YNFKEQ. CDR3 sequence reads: CASSQVELDYGYTF.

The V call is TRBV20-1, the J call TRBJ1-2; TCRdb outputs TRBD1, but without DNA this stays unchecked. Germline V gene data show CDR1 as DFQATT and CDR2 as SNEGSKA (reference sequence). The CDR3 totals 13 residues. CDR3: CSARTGADYGYTF.

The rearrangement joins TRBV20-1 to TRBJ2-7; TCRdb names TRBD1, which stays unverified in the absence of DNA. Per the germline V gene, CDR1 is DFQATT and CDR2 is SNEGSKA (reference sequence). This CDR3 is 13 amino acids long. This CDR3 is CSARDDRAYEQYF.

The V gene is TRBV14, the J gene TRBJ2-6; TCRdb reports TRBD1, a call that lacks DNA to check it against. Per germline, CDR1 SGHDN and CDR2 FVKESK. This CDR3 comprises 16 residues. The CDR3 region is CASSQEWGPGANVLTF.

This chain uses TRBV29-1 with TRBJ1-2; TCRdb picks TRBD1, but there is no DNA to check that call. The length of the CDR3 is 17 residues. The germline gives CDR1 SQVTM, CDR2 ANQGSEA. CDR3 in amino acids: CSVEEKRTGPTTYGYTF. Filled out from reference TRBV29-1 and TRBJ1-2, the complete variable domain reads SAVISQKPSRDICQRGTSLTIQCQVDSQVTMMFWYRQQPGQSLTLIATANQGSEATYESGFVIDKFPISRPNLTFSTLTVSNMSPEDSSIYLCSVEEKRTGPTTYGYTFGSGTRLTVV.

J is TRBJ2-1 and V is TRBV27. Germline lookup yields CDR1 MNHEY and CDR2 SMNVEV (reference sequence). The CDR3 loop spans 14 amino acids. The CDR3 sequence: CASSYRKPDNEQFF.

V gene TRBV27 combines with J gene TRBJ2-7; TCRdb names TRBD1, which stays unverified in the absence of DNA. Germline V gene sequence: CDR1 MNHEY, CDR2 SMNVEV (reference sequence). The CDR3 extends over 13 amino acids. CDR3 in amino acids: CASSLGDSKEQYF.

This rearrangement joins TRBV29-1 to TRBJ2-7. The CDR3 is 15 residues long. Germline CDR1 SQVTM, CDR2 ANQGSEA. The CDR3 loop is CSVERYQESSYEQYF.

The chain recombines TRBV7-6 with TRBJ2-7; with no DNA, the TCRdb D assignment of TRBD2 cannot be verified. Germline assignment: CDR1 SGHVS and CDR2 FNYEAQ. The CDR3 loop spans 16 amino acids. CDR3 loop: CASSSPLGGGEYEQYF.

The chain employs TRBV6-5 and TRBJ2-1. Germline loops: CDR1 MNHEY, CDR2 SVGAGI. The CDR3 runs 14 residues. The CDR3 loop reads CASFHGGSYNEQFF.

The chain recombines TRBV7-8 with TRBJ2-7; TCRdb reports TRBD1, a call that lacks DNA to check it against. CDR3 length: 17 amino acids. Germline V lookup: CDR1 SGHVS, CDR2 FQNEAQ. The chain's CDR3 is CASSLGVRGVNSYEQYF.

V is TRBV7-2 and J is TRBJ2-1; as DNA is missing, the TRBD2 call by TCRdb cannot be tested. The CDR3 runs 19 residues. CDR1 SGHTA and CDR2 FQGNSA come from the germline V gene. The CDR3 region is CASSLVLAGGSAPYNEQFF.

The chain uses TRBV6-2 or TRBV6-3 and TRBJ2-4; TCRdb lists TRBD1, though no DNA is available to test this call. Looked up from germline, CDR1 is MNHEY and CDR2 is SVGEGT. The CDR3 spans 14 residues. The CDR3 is CASSYSQGPIIQYF.

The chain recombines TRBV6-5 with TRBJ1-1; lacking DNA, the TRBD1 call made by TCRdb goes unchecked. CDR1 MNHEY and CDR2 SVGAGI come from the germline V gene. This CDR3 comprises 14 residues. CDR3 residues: CASSYSGQPYEAFF.

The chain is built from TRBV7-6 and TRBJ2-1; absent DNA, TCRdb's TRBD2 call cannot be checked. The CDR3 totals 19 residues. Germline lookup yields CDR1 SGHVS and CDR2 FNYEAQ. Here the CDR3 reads CASSLAILLAGAPYNEQFF.

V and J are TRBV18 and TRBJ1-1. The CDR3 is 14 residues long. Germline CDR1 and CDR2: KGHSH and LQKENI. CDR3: CASSPVWRQDEAFF.

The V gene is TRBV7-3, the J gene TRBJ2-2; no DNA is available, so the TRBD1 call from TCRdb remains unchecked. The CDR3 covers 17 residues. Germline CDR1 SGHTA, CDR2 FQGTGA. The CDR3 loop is CASSLFRPERGTGELFF. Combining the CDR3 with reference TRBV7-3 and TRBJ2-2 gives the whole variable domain GAGVSQTPSNKVTEKGKYVELRCDPISGHTALYWYRQSLGQGPEFLIYFQGTGAADDSGLPNDRFFAVRPEGSVSTLKIQRTERGDSAVYLCASSLFRPERGTGELFFGEGSRLTVL.

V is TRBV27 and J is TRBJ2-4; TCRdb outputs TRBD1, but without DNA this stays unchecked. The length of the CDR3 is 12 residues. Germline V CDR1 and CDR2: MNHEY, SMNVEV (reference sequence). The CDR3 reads CASSFTRGIQYF.

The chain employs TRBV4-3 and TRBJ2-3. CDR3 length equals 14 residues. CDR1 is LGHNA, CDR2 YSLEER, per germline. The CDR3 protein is CASSQGRNTDTQYF.

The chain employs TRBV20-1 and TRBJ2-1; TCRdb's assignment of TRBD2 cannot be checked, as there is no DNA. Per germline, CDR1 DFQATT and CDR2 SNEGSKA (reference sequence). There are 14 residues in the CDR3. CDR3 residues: CSARDPGLANEQFF.

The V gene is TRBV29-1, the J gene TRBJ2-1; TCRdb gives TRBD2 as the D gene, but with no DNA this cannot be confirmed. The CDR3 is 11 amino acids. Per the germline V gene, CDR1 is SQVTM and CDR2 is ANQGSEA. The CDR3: CSAELAGEQFF.

This chain's CDR3 is CASSLMGSLNTEAFF. The rearrangement links TRBV11-2 to TRBJ1-1. Germline assignment: CDR1 SGHAT and CDR2 FQNNGV. The CDR3 has 15 residues.

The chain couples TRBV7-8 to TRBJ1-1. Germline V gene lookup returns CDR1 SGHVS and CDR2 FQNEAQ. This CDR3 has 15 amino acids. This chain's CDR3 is CASSLAREGRTEAFF. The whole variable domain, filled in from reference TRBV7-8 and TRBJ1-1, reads GAGVSQSPRYKVAKRGQDVALRCDPISGHVSLFWYQQALGQGPEFLTYFQNEAQLDKSGLPSDRFFAERPEGSVSTLKIQRTQQEDSAVYLCASSLAREGRTEAFFGQGTRLTVV.

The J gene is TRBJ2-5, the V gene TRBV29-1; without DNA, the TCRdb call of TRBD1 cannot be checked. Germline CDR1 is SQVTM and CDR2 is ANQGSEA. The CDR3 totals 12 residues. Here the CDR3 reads CSGMGTPGTQYF.

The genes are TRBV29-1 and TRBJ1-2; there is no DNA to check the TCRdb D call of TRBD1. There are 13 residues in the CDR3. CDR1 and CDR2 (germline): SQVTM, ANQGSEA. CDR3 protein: CSVRTGQNYGYTF.